The rows below give T cell receptor beta chains drawn from one sample of a study of early T cells in non-severe SARS-CoV-2 infection. TCRdb passed the 5' RACE reads through MiXCR, listing each CDR3 protein once. The sample lists 70,000 or so distinct CDR3 sequences; about 4.9% were seen once. The specimen comprised whole blood, sampled at baseline. The receptors originated from an adult who was a healthcare worker with PCR-confirmed SARS-CoV-2 infection or an uninfected control (not recorded which). The donor label of this sample is uncertain. Each CDR3 is given with its conserved first and last residue. Fields, in order: clone size, V gene, J gene, D gene, CDR3 DNA, CDR3 protein. A D gene is named only where the DNA matches it firmly. Clone size is given for some rows only: seen once, a few or many times, or a class if the clone is expanded.

clone size: few; V gene: TRBV12-3/TRBV12-4; J gene: TRBJ2-3; D gene: -; CDR3 DNA: TGTGCCATCGCGTATGTGGGAGGAGTAGAAGATACGCAGTATTTT; CDR3 protein: CAIAYVGGVEDTQYF
clone size: many; V gene: TRBV11-3; J gene: TRBJ2-6; D gene: -; CDR3 DNA: TGTGCCAGCAGCTTAACACTCTCTGGGGCCAACGTCCTGACTTTC; CDR3 protein: CASSLTLSGANVLTF
clone size: few; V gene: TRBV7-3; J gene: TRBJ2-5; D gene: -; CDR3 DNA: TGTGCCAGCAGCCCCCGGGCTAGTGGGGAGACCCAGTACTTC; CDR3 protein: CASSPRASGETQYF
clone size: many; V gene: TRBV10-3; J gene: TRBJ2-7; D gene: TRBD1; CDR3 DNA: TGTGCCATCAGACCACAGGGGTCCGGTTACGAGCAGTACTTC; CDR3 protein: CAIRPQGSGYEQYF
clone size: many; V gene: TRBV20-1; J gene: TRBJ1-1; D gene: -; CDR3 DNA: TGCAGTGCTGGGGCCTTGGACAGGAACACTGAAGCTTTCTTT; CDR3 protein: CSAGALDRNTEAFF
clone size: -; V gene: TRBV7-9; J gene: TRBJ1-4; D gene: TRBD1; CDR3 DNA: TGTGCCAGCAGCTCCGACAGGGTAGGGGAAAAACTGTTTTTT; CDR3 protein: CASSSDRVGEKLFF
clone size: few; V gene: TRBV20-1; J gene: TRBJ2-7; D gene: -; CDR3 DNA: TGCAGTGCTAGAACCGGGCCGGGCTACGAGCAGTACTTC; CDR3 protein: CSARTGPGYEQYF
clone size: many; V gene: TRBV12-3/TRBV12-4; J gene: TRBJ1-6; D gene: -; CDR3 DNA: TGTGCCAGCAGTGGGGGGACACATAATTCACCCCTCCACTTT; CDR3 protein: CASSGGTHNSPLHF
clone size: many; V gene: TRBV7-2; J gene: TRBJ2-1; D gene: -; CDR3 DNA: TGTGCCAGCAGCTGGGGGCCTTCCTACAATGAGCAGTTCTTC; CDR3 protein: CASSWGPSYNEQFF
clone size: -; V gene: TRBV16; J gene: TRBJ2-1; D gene: TRBD2; CDR3 DNA: TGTGCCAGCCGAGCTCCGAGGGGAGGGTCCTACAATGAGCAGTTCTTC; CDR3 protein: CASRAPRGGSYNEQFF
clone size: many; V gene: TRBV24-1; J gene: TRBJ1-5; D gene: -; CDR3 DNA: TGTGCCACCCACCCGGTGACCTATAGCAATCAGCCCCAGCATTTT; CDR3 protein: CATHPVTYSNQPQHF
clone size: many; V gene: TRBV10-3; J gene: TRBJ2-1; D gene: -; CDR3 DNA: TGTGCCATCAGGGACGTTGTCTCCTACAATGAGCAGTTCTTC; CDR3 protein: CAIRDVVSYNEQFF
clone size: many; V gene: TRBV7-9; J gene: TRBJ2-7; D gene: -; CDR3 DNA: TGTGCCAGCAGCTTAATGTACGAGCAGTACTTC; CDR3 protein: CASSLMYEQYF
clone size: many; V gene: TRBV7-6; J gene: TRBJ2-5; D gene: -; CDR3 DNA: TGTGCCAGCAGCTTAGAACTAGGAGAGACCCAGTACTTC; CDR3 protein: CASSLELGETQYF
clone size: many; V gene: TRBV12-5; J gene: TRBJ1-1; D gene: -; CDR3 DNA: TGTGCTAGTGGTTTGGATCAACCCGGGGGGATGACTGAAGCTTTCTTT; CDR3 protein: CASGLDQPGGMTEAFF
clone size: many; V gene: TRBV10-1; J gene: TRBJ2-7; D gene: -; CDR3 DNA: TGCGCCAGCAGTGATTCCCTAGCTGGCTCCTACGAGCAGTACTTC; CDR3 protein: CASSDSLAGSYEQYF
clone size: many; V gene: TRBV7-9; J gene: TRBJ2-7; D gene: -; CDR3 DNA: TGTGCCAGCAGCTCCAGGGGTCCCCCCTACGAGCAGTACTTC; CDR3 protein: CASSSRGPPYEQYF